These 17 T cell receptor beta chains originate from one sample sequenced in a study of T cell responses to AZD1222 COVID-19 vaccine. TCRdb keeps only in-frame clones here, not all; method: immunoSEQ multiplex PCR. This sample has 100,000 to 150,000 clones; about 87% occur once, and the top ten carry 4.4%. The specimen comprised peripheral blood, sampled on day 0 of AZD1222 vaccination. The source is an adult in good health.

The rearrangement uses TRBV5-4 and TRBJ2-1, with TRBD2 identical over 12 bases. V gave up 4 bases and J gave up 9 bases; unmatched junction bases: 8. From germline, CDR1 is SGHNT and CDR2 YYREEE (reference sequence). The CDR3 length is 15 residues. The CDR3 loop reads CASSRGLAGNAEQFF. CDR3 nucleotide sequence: TGTGCCAGCAGCCGTGGACTAGCGGGGAACGCTGAGCAGTTCTTC.

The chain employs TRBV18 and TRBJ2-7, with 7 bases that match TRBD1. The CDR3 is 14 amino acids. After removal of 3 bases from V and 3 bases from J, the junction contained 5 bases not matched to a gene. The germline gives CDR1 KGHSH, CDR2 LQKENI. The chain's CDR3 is CASSPGTELYEQYF. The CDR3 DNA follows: TGTGCCAGCTCACCGGGGACAGAGCTCTACGAGCAGTACTTC.

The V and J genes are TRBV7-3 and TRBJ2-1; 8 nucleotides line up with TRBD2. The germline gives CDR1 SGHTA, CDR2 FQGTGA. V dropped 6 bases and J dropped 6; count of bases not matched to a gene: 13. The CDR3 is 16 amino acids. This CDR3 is CASRDHSGGSSNEQFF. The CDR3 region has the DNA TGTGCCAGCAGGGACCACAGCGGGGGTTCTTCCAATGAGCAGTTCTTC.

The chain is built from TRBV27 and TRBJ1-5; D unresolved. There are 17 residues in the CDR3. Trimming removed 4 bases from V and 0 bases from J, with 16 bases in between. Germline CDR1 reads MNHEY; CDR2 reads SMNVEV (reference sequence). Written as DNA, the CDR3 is TGTGCCAGCAGTTCCCGTGTAGACGTATATAGCAATCAGCCCCAGCATTTT. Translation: CASSSRVDVYSNQPQHF.

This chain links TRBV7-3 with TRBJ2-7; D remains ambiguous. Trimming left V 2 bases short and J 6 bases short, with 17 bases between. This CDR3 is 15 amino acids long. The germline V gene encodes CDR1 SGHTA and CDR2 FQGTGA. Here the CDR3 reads CASSLSGEGHSEQYF. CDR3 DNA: TGTGCCAGCAGCTTATCAGGCGAAGGGCATTCCGAGCAGTACTTC.

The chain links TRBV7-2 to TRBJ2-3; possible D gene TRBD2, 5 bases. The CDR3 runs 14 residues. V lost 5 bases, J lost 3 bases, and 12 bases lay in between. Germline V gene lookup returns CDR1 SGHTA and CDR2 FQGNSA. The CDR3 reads CASSQGLATDTQYF. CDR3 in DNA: TGTGCCAGCAGCCAAGGGCTAGCAACAGATACGCAGTATTTT.

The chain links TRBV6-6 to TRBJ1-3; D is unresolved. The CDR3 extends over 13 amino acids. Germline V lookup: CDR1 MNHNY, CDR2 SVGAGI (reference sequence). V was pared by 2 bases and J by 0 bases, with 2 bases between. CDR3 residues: CASSYLSGNTIYF. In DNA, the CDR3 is TGTGCCAGCAGTTACCTCTCTGGAAACACCATATATTTT.

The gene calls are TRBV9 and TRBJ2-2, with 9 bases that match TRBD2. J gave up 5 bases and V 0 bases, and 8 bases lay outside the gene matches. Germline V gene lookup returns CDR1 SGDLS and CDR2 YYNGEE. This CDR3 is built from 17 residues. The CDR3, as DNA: TGTGCCAGCAGCGTAGTAGCGGGGGCCCCCGGGACCGGGGAGCTGTTTTTT. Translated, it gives CASSVVAGAPGTGELFF.

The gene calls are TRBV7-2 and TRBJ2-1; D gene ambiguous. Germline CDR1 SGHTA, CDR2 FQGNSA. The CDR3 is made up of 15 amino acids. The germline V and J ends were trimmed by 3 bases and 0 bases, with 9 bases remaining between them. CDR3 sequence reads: CASSFATSSYNEQFF. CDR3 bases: TGTGCCAGCAGCTTTGCCACGAGCTCCTACAATGAGCAGTTCTTC.

The chain's CDR3 is CATSVWTGVTDTQYF. The CDR3 region has the DNA TGTGCCACCAGTGTTTGGACAGGGGTTACAGATACGCAGTATTTT. The V and J genes are TRBV24-1 and TRBJ2-3; 9 nucleotides agree with TRBD1. The germline CDR1 and CDR2 sequences are KGHDR and SFDVKD. The V segment lost 5 bases and the J segment 3 bases; nucleotides outside the gene matches: 5. The CDR3 is made up of 15 amino acids.

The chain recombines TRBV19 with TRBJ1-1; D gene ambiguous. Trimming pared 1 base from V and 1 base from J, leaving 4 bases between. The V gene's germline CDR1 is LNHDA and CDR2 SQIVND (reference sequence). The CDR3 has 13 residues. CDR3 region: CASSIGTNTEAFF. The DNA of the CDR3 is TGTGCCAGTAGTATAGGCACGAACACTGAAGCTTTCTTT. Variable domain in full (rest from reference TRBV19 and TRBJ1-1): DGGITQSPKYLFRKEGQNVTLSCEQNLNHDAMYWYRQDPGQGLRLIYYSQIVNDFQKGDIAEGYSVSREKKESFPLTVTSAQKNPTAFYLCASSIGTNTEAFFGQGTRLTVV.

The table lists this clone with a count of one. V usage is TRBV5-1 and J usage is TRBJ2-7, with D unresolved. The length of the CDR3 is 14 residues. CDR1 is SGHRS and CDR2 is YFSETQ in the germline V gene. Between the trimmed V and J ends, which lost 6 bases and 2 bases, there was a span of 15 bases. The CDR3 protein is CASNQEEPPYEQYF. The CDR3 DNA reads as TGCGCCAGCAATCAGGAAGAGCCGCCCTACGAGCAGTACTTC.

The CDR3 loop reads CASTLGLAGITDTQYF. In DNA form, the CDR3 reads TGTGCCAGCACCCTGGGACTAGCGGGGATCACAGATACGCAGTATTTT. This chain connects TRBV7-9 to TRBJ2-3; 13 bases fit TRBD2. V was pared by 7 bases and J by 2 bases, with 6 bases of the junction left unmatched. Per germline, CDR1 SEHNR and CDR2 FQNEAQ (reference sequence). This CDR3 contains 16 residues.

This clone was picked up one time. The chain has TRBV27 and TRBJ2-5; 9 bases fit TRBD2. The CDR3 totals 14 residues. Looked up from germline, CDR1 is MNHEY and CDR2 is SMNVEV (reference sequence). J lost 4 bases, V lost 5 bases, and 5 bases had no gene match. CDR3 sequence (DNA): TGTGCCAGCAGTCCTGGGACTAGCACAGAGACCCAGTACTTC. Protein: CASSPGTSTETQYF.

The CDR3 coding sequence is TGCAGTGCTTACGGGTGGGGCGAGCAGTACTTC. Protein: CSAYGWGEQYF. The chain joins TRBV20-1 to TRBJ2-7; D gene uncertain. The CDR3 consists of 11 residues. With 5 bases removed from V and 6 bases from J, the gap between germline ends came to 11 bases. Germline CDR1 DFQATT, CDR2 SNEGSKA (reference sequence).

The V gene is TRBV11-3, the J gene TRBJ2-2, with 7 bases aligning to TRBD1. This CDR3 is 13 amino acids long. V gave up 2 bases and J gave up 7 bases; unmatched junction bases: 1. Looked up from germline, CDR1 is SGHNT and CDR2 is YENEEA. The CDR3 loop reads CASSLYRGGELFF. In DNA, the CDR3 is TGTGCCAGCAGCTTATACAGGGGCGGGGAGCTGTTTTTT.

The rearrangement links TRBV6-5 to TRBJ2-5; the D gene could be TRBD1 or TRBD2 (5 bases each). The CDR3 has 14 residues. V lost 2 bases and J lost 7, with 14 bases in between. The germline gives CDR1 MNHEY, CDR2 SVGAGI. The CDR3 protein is CASSYREGTGTQYF. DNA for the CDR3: TGTGCCAGCAGTTACCGGGAAGGTACAGGGACCCAGTACTTC.